These T cell receptor beta chains were read from a single sample in a study of control samples from healthy donors and cancer patients. Measured with immunoSEQ multiplex PCR; TCRdb has only the in-frame clones, and not every one. This repertoire shows 150,000 or so clones, 88% found once; its top ten account for around 5%. What was sequenced was blood. The receptors shown here come from a woman aged 25-40 years in good health. The CDR3 runs from the conserved cysteine through the conserved F or W. The D gene is left open where the match is weak. A row's size may be missing; if present it is once, few, many or a size class.

TRBV4-1	.	.	TRBJ2-5	CASTPKGQETQYF	TGCGCCAGCACCCCCAAGGGCCAAGAGACCCAGTACTTC
TRBV3-1/TRBV3-2	.	.	TRBJ1-2	CASSLPGHGGYTF	TGTGCCAGCAGCCTTCCGGGACACGGTGGCTACACCTTC
TRBV5-5	.	.	TRBJ2-5	CASSLAEGPQTQYF	TGTGCCAGCAGCTTGGCTGAGGGCCCTCAGACCCAGTACTTC
TRBV2	.	.	TRBJ2-6	CASSEAVRPGANVLTF	TGTGCCAGCAGTGAAGCTGTCAGGCCTGGGGCCAACGTCCTGACTTTC
TRBV5-1	.	.	TRBJ1-1	CASSEGTVNTEAFF	TGCGCCAGCAGCGAAGGGACGGTCAACACTGAAGCTTTCTTT
TRBV5-1	few	TRBD1	TRBJ1-6	CASSLVGDRGGSPLHF	TGCGCCAGCAGCTTGGTGGGAGACAGGGGAGGGTCACCCCTCCACTTT
TRBV18	.	.	TRBJ2-5	CASSPQGVGETQYF	TGTGCCAGCTCACCGCAAGGGGTTGGGGAGACCCAGTACTTC
TRBV7-2	.	.	TRBJ1-1	CASRLYQGEGTEAFF	TGTGCCAGCAGACTATATCAGGGCGAAGGCACTGAAGCTTTCTTT
TRBV6-5	.	.	TRBJ1-5	CASRPGAYSNQPQHF	TGTGCCAGCAGGCCAGGGGCGTATAGCAATCAGCCCCAGCATTTT
TRBV7-2	.	.	TRBJ2-7	CASSITRGAYEQYF	TGTGCCAGCTCTATTACTAGGGGAGCCTACGAGCAGTACTTC
TRBV5-1	once	.	TRBJ2-7	CASSFRDSGLEQYF	TGCGCCAGCAGCTTCCGGGACTCGGGTTTAGAGCAGTACTTC
TRBV6-8	.	.	TRBJ2-7	CALRWSSYEQYF	TGTGCCCTCCGGTGGAGCTCCTACGAGCAGTACTTC
TRBV6-2/TRBV6-3	.	.	TRBJ2-1	CASSTPSRSYNEQFF	TGTGCCAGCAGTACCCCCTCGCGGTCCTACAATGAGCAGTTCTTC
TRBV6-5	.	TRBD1	TRBJ2-5	CASSYRGRETQYF	TGTGCCAGCAGTTACAGGGGGCGAGAGACCCAGTACTTC
TRBV3-1/TRBV3-2	once	.	TRBJ1-1	CASSQARSSTEAFF	TGTGCCAGCAGCCAAGCCCGATCCAGCACTGAAGCTTTCTTT
TRBV19	.	.	TRBJ2-1	CASSPHRNNEQFF	TGTGCCAGTAGTCCCCACCGCAACAATGAGCAGTTCTTC
TRBV19	.	.	TRBJ2-1	CASSIDLEALSSYNEQFF	TGTGCCAGTAGTATAGATCTCGAGGCGTTGAGCTCCTACAATGAGCAGTTCTTC
TRBV7-9	.	TRBD2	TRBJ2-7	CASSSKGLAYEQYF	TGTGCCAGCAGCTCTAAGGGACTAGCCTACGAGCAGTACTTC
TRBV12-3/TRBV12-4	.	.	TRBJ2-7	CASSYGQTYEQYF	TGTGCCAGCAGTTACGGACAAACTTACGAGCAGTACTTC
TRBV3-1/TRBV3-2	.	.	TRBJ1-6	CASRTANSPLHF	TGTGCCAGCAGGACAGCTAATTCACCCCTCCACTTT
TRBV12-3/TRBV12-4	.	.	TRBJ1-1	CASSLSRNTEAFF	TGTGCCAGCAGTTTGAGCAGGAACACTGAAGCTTTCTTT
TRBV7-8	.	TRBD1	TRBJ2-1	CASSATTGAIVQFF	TGTGCCAGCAGCGCAACAACAGGGGCAATAGTGCAGTTCTTC